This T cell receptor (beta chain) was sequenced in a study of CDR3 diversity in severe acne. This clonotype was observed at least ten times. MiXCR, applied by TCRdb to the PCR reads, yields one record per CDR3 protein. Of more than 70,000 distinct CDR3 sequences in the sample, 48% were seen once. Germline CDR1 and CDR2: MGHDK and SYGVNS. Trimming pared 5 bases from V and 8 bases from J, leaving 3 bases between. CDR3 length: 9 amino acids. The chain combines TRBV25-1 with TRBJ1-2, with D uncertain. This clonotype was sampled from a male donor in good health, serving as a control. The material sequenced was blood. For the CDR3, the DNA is TGTGCCAGCAGTAGGGGCTACACCTTC. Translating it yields CASSRGYTF.